The 19 T cell receptor beta chains below come from one sample, sequenced in a study of blood T cell repertoires in COVID-19. This table comes from immunoSEQ multiplex PCR, and its TCRdb copy is limited to in-frame clones, with some not included. The profile covers roughly 87,000 clones, with about 85% appearing a single time and just over 3% taken by the ten largest. Sequencing input: peripheral blood. These receptors all stem from a woman over 75 with COVID-19, enrolled during active disease.

On this clone: Additional DNA sequences in this sample encode the identical CDR3. This chain connects TRBV5-1 to TRBJ1-3; D ambiguous. The CDR3 is 13 residues long. Germline V gives CDR1 SGHRS, CDR2 YFSETQ. V was pared by 3 bases and J by 1 base, with 5 bases between. CDR3 DNA: TGCGCCAGCAGCTCGGGATCTGGAAACACCATATATTTT. It translates to CASSSGSGNTIYF. Based on the CDR3 plus reference TRBV5-1 and TRBJ1-3, the full variable domain is KAGVTQTPRYLIKTRGQQVTLSCSPISGHRSVSWYQQTPGQGLQFLFEYFSETQRNKGNFPGRFSGRQFSNSRSEMNVSTLELGDSALYLCASSSGSGNTIYFGEGSWLTVV.

J is TRBJ2-5 and V is TRBV19, with a tentative D call TRBD2 (7 bases). Germline lookup yields CDR1 LNHDA and CDR2 SQIVND (reference sequence). The V gene lost 5 bases and the J gene lost 5 bases, with 12 bases spanning the gap. This CDR3 comprises 13 residues. The CDR3 DNA follows: TGTGCCAGTAGTCCCGGGGGGCCGGAGACCCAGTACTTC. Amino acid sequence: CASSPGGPETQYF.

The chain combines TRBV5-1 with TRBJ1-5; maybe TRBD1 (5 bases). With 0 bases removed from V and 2 bases from J, the gap between germline ends came to 9 bases. The CDR3 consists of 15 residues. CDR1 and CDR2 (germline): SGHRS, YFSETQ. CDR3 sequence reads: CASSLDGGGNQPQHF. CDR3 bases: TGCGCCAGCAGCTTGGACGGGGGGGGCAATCAGCCCCAGCATTTT. Full variable domain (outside the CDR3, taken from reference TRBV5-1 and TRBJ1-5): KAGVTQTPRYLIKTRGQQVTLSCSPISGHRSVSWYQQTPGQGLQFLFEYFSETQRNKGNFPGRFSGRQFSNSRSEMNVSTLELGDSALYLCASSLDGGGNQPQHFGDGTRLSIL.

The V and J genes are TRBV5-6 and TRBJ2-7; 9 bases are a match to TRBD2. The CDR3 is 15 amino acids. Germline CDR1 is SGHDT and CDR2 is YYEEEE. Trimming cost V 4 bases and J 2 bases; bases outside gene matches: 7. The CDR3 DNA follows: TGTGCCAGCAGCCCCCGGACTAGCGTACCCTACGAGCAGTACTTC. Its translation: CASSPRTSVPYEQYF.

V usage is TRBV6-5 and J usage is TRBJ1-2; TRBD1 might be the D (6 bases). CDR1 MNHEY and CDR2 SVGAGI come from the germline V gene. CDR3 length: 14 amino acids. Trimming removed 5 bases from V and 0 bases from J, with 10 bases in between. Here the CDR3 DNA reads TGTGCCAGCAGTCGGGACATAGCTAACTATGGCTACACCTTC. Its translation is CASSRDIANYGYTF.

The chain combines TRBV2 with TRBJ1-2; D perhaps matches TRBD1 (6 bases). The ends were cut back, 1 base at V and 6 bases at J, with 12 bases in the middle. The germline CDR1 and CDR2 sequences are SNHLY and FYNNEI. The CDR3 is 14 residues long. This CDR3 is CASSEVRGADGYTF. The CDR3 region has the DNA TGTGCCAGCAGTGAAGTGCGGGGGGCAGATGGCTACACCTTC.

V gene TRBV5-4 combines with J gene TRBJ1-2; TRBD1 matches at 7 bases. V was pared by 5 bases and J by 8 bases, with 9 bases of the junction left unmatched. Germline-derived CDR1 and CDR2 are SGHNT and YYREEE (reference sequence). The CDR3 extends over 13 amino acids. The CDR3 loop is CASRSGQVGGYTF. The CDR3 DNA reads TGTGCCAGCAGATCCGGACAGGTCGGGGGCTACACCTTC.

Written as DNA, the CDR3 is TGTGCCAGTAGTGATCCGGCAGGCGATAGCAATCAGCCCCAGCATTTT. It codes for CASSDPAGDSNQPQHF. The chain has TRBV19 and TRBJ1-5; no clear D gene. Germline V lookup: CDR1 LNHDA, CDR2 SQIVND (reference sequence). This CDR3 is built from 16 residues. V shed 5 bases and J shed 0 bases, with 14 bases lying between them.

V gene TRBV10-3 combines with J gene TRBJ1-2, with 9 bases aligning to TRBD1. This CDR3 is built from 16 residues. The germline CDR1 and CDR2 sequences are ENHRY and SYGVKD. The J segment lost 7 bases and the V segment lost 6 bases, leaving 15 bases of the junction unmatched. CDR3 loop: CAISGEDRGPSTGYTF. The CDR3 DNA reads TGTGCCATCAGCGGGGAGGACAGGGGCCCCTCGACTGGCTACACCTTC.

The chain couples TRBV5-1 to TRBJ2-5; D gene uncertain. The V and J ends lost 0 bases and 12 bases respectively, with 12 bases between them. CDR3 size: 12 residues. CDR1 and CDR2 (germline): SGHRS, YFSETQ. The CDR3 spells CASSLEGSPKYF. The DNA for the CDR3 is TGCGCCAGCAGCTTGGAAGGTAGCCCCAAGTACTTC.

V and J are TRBV18 and TRBJ1-4; tentative D call: TRBD1 (6 bases). Germline CDR1 is KGHSH and CDR2 is LQKENI. The V and J ends lost 2 bases and 5 bases respectively, with 9 bases between them. The CDR3 runs 14 residues. CDR3 in amino acids: CASSPVTGNEKLFF. Written as DNA, the CDR3 is TGTGCCAGCTCACCAGTAACAGGGAATGAAAAACTGTTTTTT.

The rearrangement links TRBV30 to TRBJ1-6; D may be TRBD1 (6 bases). Trimming left V 1 base short and J 10 bases short, with 14 bases between. CDR1 and CDR2 (germline): GTSNPN, SVGIG (reference sequence). CDR3 size: 14 residues. CDR3 protein: CAWSDWDTGSPLHF. CDR3 nucleotide sequence: TGTGCCTGGAGTGATTGGGACACGGGGTCACCCCTCCACTTT.

V gene TRBV7-3 combines with J gene TRBJ1-5; possible D gene TRBD1, 6 bases. Trimming cost V 5 bases and J 0 bases, with 17 bases left between them. The CDR3 contains 17 residues. CDR1 is SGHTA, CDR2 FQGTGA, per germline. The CDR3 region is CASSTRTVTNSNQPQHF. In nucleotides, the CDR3 is TGTGCCAGCAGCACAAGGACAGTAACTAATAGCAATCAGCCCCAGCATTTT.

The chain carries TRBV4-2 and TRBJ2-7, with D possibly being TRBD2 (7 bases). V was pared by 0 bases and J by 4 bases, with 13 bases between. The CDR3 runs 15 residues. Germline V CDR1 and CDR2: LGHNA, YNFKEQ. The chain's CDR3 is CASSQEGGLGYEQYF. In DNA form, the CDR3 reads TGTGCCAGCAGCCAAGAGGGGGGGCTCGGGTACGAGCAGTACTTC.

This clone appeared a single time. The chain uses TRBV3-1 (or the pseudogene TRBV3-2) and TRBJ2-1, with 8 bases identical to TRBD2. This CDR3 spans 16 amino acids. Trimming took 0 bases from V and 6 from J; bases not matched to a gene: 7. Germline CDR1 LGHDT, CDR2 YNNKEL (reference sequence). The CDR3 DNA sequence: TGTGCCAGCAGCCAAGATAGTAGCGGGGTAACCAATGAGCAGTTCTTC. Translation gives CASSQDSSGVTNEQFF.

The V and J genes are TRBV6-5 and TRBJ2-3; 8 positions agree with TRBD2. Germline V lookup: CDR1 MNHEY, CDR2 SVGAGI. The V gene end was trimmed by 2 bases and the J gene end by 2 bases; junction bases not matched to a gene: 6. The CDR3 runs 16 residues. The CDR3 region is CASSYGAGGTTDTQYF. CDR3 in DNA: TGTGCCAGCAGTTACGGGGCGGGAGGTACCACAGATACGCAGTATTTT.

The genes are TRBV3-1 (or the pseudogene TRBV3-2) and TRBJ1-6; D possibly corresponds to TRBD1 (5 bases). V lost 0 bases to trimming and J lost 16 bases, with 10 bases between them. From germline, CDR1 is LGHDT and CDR2 YNNKEL (reference sequence). The CDR3 covers 12 residues. This CDR3 reads CASSQEGGSLHF. CDR3 bases: TGTGCCAGCAGCCAAGAGGGGGGGTCTCTCCACTTT.

This rearrangement joins TRBV18 to TRBJ2-5; 7 bases fit TRBD1. The CDR3 has 16 amino acids. CDR1 KGHSH and CDR2 LQKENI come from the germline V gene. V was clipped by 1 base and J by 0 bases; unmatched bases: 5. In DNA, the CDR3 is TGTGCCAGCTCACCACAAGGGACAGCGTACCAAGAGACCCAGTACTTC. Translation gives CASSPQGTAYQETQYF.

The genes are TRBV4-2 and TRBJ1-4; D possibly corresponds to TRBD1 (6 bases). The CDR3 covers 14 residues. The germline V and J ends were trimmed by 0 bases and 11 bases, with 13 bases remaining between them. CDR1 is LGHNA, CDR2 YNFKEQ, per germline. The CDR3 DNA follows: TGTGCCAGCAGCCAAGAGATGGGGGCATCGAAACTGTTTTTT. Amino acid sequence: CASSQEMGASKLFF.